This T cell receptor beta chain was profiled in a study of blood T cells in healthy people across ages. This CDR3 has 16 amino acids. From germline, CDR1 is MNHNS and CDR2 SASEGT. Trimming took off 7 bases at V and 5 bases at J, with 23 bases between the two ends. As regards this clonotype: The target antigen is unknown.

At least 6 micrograms of total RNA were extracted per sample. Study-level results: Diversity estimates drawn from one million T cells were deemed underestimates. A roughly linear age-dependent decrease characterized TCR beta diversity per million T cells.

For the second PCR, which ran for roughly 6 to 12 cycles, a sample-barcoded 5' primer and a J-beta primer mix were used. TCRdb reprocessed the 5' RACE reads via MiXCR and lists one record per CDR3 protein. The sample consists of about 720,000 distinct CDR3 sequences, approximately 22% of them appearing once. This receptor was taken from a man in his sixties or seventies in good health. The rearrangement joins TRBV6-1 to TRBJ1-1; TRBD1 might be the D (6 bases). The sequenced sample was blood. The CDR3 is CASTSSHRATRTEAFF. CDR3 nucleotide sequence: TGTGCCAGCACCTCCTCCCACAGGGCTACACGGACTGAAGCTTTCTTT.